The 32 T cell receptor beta chains below all came from one sample that was sequenced in a study of shared clonotypes between healthy human individuals. Sequencing was performed with immunoSEQ multiplex PCR; in TCRdb, only in-frame clones are kept and a portion is missing. The repertoire has some 2,400,000 clones, under 97% of them found once; the top ten carry approximately 0.13%. Specimen: naive CD4+ T cells sorted from blood. Subset noted: CD45RA+ positively selected. These receptors originate from a man aged 18-30 years in good health.

A note on this clone: Distinct nucleotide sequences in the sample also encode this CDR3. The chain is built from TRBV6-5 and TRBJ1-2, with 9 bases aligning to TRBD1. Germline CDR1 is MNHEY and CDR2 is SVGAGI. CDR3 length equals 13 residues. The J segment lost 4 bases and the V segment lost 6 bases, leaving 3 bases of the junction unmatched. The DNA for the CDR3 is TGTGCCAGCAGCCTACAGGGGGCCTATGGCTACACCTTC. Amino acids: CASSLQGAYGYTF.

The rearrangement joins TRBV7-9 to TRBJ2-6; D may be TRBD2 (6 bases). This CDR3 spans 17 amino acids. The germline gives CDR1 SEHNR, CDR2 FQNEAQ (reference sequence). V was trimmed by 4 bases and J by 0 bases, leaving 13 bases between them. The DNA of the CDR3 is TGTGCCAGCAGCTACGGGACTGTAAGCTCTGGGGCCAACGTCCTGACTTTC. Protein: CASSYGTVSSGANVLTF.

Here the CDR3 reads CASRPTSSRYYGYTF. The CDR3 DNA sequence: TGTGCCAGTAGACCTACCTCCTCCAGGTACTATGGCTACACCTTC. The J gene is TRBJ1-2, the V gene TRBV19; D remains unclear. This CDR3 has 15 amino acids. From germline, CDR1 is LNHDA and CDR2 SQIVND (reference sequence). V gave up 6 bases and J gave up 3 bases, with 17 bases separating them.

In DNA, the CDR3 is TGTGCTAGTGGTTTGTTTCCGGGACAGGGGATTCCTTACGAGCAGTACTTC. This gives the protein CASGLFPGQGIPYEQYF. This sequence joins TRBV12-5 and TRBJ2-7; 10 nucleotides line up with TRBD1. The V segment lost 2 bases and the J segment 4 bases; nucleotides outside the gene matches: 11. The germline V gene has CDR1 LGHNT and CDR2 FRNRAP. This CDR3 spans 17 amino acids.

This sequence joins TRBV10-3 and TRBJ2-7; a possible D gene is TRBD2 (6 bases). Trimming removed 4 bases at V and 1 base at J, with 14 bases between. The germline V gene encodes CDR1 ENHRY and CDR2 SYGVKD. This CDR3 comprises 15 residues. CDR3 protein: CAISALGLLSYEQYF. The CDR3 bases are TGTGCCATCAGTGCCCTGGGACTCCTATCCTACGAGCAGTACTTC.

V and J are TRBV9 and TRBJ2-2; D possibly corresponds to TRBD1 (6 bases). CDR3 size: 14 residues. The germline V gene encodes CDR1 SGDLS and CDR2 YYNGEE. Trimming left V 4 bases short and J 6 bases short, with 13 bases between. The CDR3, as DNA: TGTGCCAGCAGCAACAGGGATAGGGCCGGGGAGCTGTTTTTT. Its translation is CASSNRDRAGELFF.

This chain connects TRBV10-3 to TRBJ2-1, with TRBD1 matching 8 bases. Germline V lookup: CDR1 ENHRY, CDR2 SYGVKD. The CDR3 has 14 residues. After removal of 2 bases from V and 6 bases from J, the junction contained 3 bases not matched to a gene. CDR3 residues: CAISEPGQANEQFF. As DNA, the CDR3 is TGTGCCATCAGTGAGCCGGGACAGGCCAATGAGCAGTTCTTC.

This rearrangement joins TRBV18 to TRBJ1-5, with TRBD1 matching 8 bases. Germline V gene lookup returns CDR1 KGHSH and CDR2 LQKENI. J gave up 3 bases and V 4 bases, and 5 bases lay outside the gene matches. CDR3 length equals 15 residues. The chain's CDR3 is CASSRVQGDNQPQHF. In nucleotides, the CDR3 is TGTGCCAGCTCACGCGTACAGGGGGACAATCAGCCCCAGCATTTT.

The sample holds one count of this clone. The rearrangement uses TRBV10-3 and TRBJ2-1, with TRBD2 matching over 11 bases. J lost 10 bases, V lost 4 bases, and 12 bases had no gene match. Germline values: CDR1 ENHRY, CDR2 SYGVKD. This CDR3 is built from 16 residues. The CDR3 is CAISVTGTSGGGEQFF. The CDR3 DNA reads TGTGCCATCAGTGTTACCGGGACTAGCGGAGGTGGGGAGCAGTTCTTC.

The genes are TRBV7-9 and TRBJ2-2; no reliable D call. The CDR3 has 16 residues. V dropped 1 base and J dropped 2 bases, with 11 bases sitting between them. CDR1 is SEHNR and CDR2 is FQNEAQ in the germline V gene (reference sequence). The CDR3 nucleotides are TGTGCCAGCAGCTTAGGTTGGACGGATAACACCGGGGAGCTGTTTTTT. It codes for CASSLGWTDNTGELFF.

The chain has TRBV30 and TRBJ2-7, with a tentative D call TRBD1 (5 bases). Per the germline V gene, CDR1 is GTSNPN and CDR2 is SVGIG (reference sequence). This CDR3 is built from 12 residues. Trimming removed 7 bases at V and 6 bases at J, with 16 bases between. CDR3 coding DNA: TGTGCCTCCCAGACAGTACCTAGCGAGCAGTACTTC. Amino acid sequence: CASQTVPSEQYF.

As concerns this clone: This same CDR3 is encoded by further DNA sequences in the sample. The rearrangement uses TRBV5-1 and TRBJ2-7, with 8 bases identical to TRBD2. Germline V gene data show CDR1 as SGHRS and CDR2 as YFSETQ. J lost 3 bases, V lost 4 bases, and 3 bases had no gene match. The CDR3 has 13 amino acids. The CDR3, as DNA: TGCGCCAGCAGCATAGCGGGGAGCTACGAGCAGTACTTC. Translated, it gives CASSIAGSYEQYF.

V is TRBV5-6 and J is TRBJ2-7, with D perhaps assigned TRBD1 or TRBD2 (5 bases each). V gave up 2 bases and J gave up 2 bases, with 14 bases separating them. CDR1 SGHDT and CDR2 YYEEEE come from the germline V gene. The CDR3 contains 15 residues. The CDR3 bases are TGTGCCAGCAGCTTTGGGGGTTCAGGGCCCTACGAGCAGTACTTC. It yields the protein CASSFGGSGPYEQYF.

V usage is TRBV2 and J usage is TRBJ1-4; 8 bases map to TRBD1. Germline V gene sequence: CDR1 SNHLY, CDR2 FYNNEI. The CDR3 contains 15 residues. V dropped 6 bases and J dropped 5; count of bases not matched to a gene: 8. CDR3 coding DNA: TGTGCCAGCAGCGCGCGAGGACAGGGAAATGAAAAACTGTTTTTT. Translating gives CASSARGQGNEKLFF.

This clone was detected only once. The chain has TRBV30 and TRBJ1-2; tentative D call: TRBD1 (6 bases). The V end was cut by 2 bases, the J end by 7 bases, with 14 bases between. The CDR3 is made up of 13 amino acids. Germline V gene data show CDR1 as GTSNPN and CDR2 as SVGIG (reference sequence). The CDR3 sequence is CAWSQGGAGGYTF. The DNA for the CDR3 is TGTGCCTGGAGTCAAGGGGGGGCGGGTGGCTACACCTTC. Full variable domain (outside the CDR3, taken from reference TRBV30 and TRBJ1-2): SQTIHQWPATLVQPVGSPLSLECTVEGTSNPNLYWYRQAAGRGLQLLFYSVGIGQISSEVPQNLSASRPQDRQFILSSKKLLLSDSGFYLCAWSQGGAGGYTFGSGTRLTVV.

This chain connects TRBV6-1 to TRBJ2-1; 14 bases match TRBD2. The CDR3 has 16 residues. CDR1 is MNHNS, CDR2 SASEGT, per germline. After removal of 3 bases from V and 6 bases from J, the junction contained 4 bases not matched to a gene. CDR3: CASSDYGTSGGNEQFF. CDR3 DNA sequence: TGTGCCAGCAGTGATTACGGGACTAGCGGGGGCAATGAGCAGTTCTTC.

The chain joins TRBV7-2 to TRBJ2-7; 9 bases align to TRBD2. The CDR3 extends over 16 amino acids. In germline, CDR1 is SGHTA, CDR2 FQGNSA. The V gene end was trimmed by 1 base and the J gene end by 7 bases; junction bases not matched to a gene: 11. The CDR3 nucleotides are TGTGCCAGCAGCTTAGTGATACAGCGGGGGGCGTGGGAGCAGTACTTC. It specifies CASSLVIQRGAWEQYF.

This chain links TRBV19 with TRBJ2-6; D not resolved. The ends were cut back, 4 bases at V and 2 bases at J, with 9 bases in the middle. The CDR3 is 15 amino acids. Germline loops: CDR1 LNHDA, CDR2 SQIVND (reference sequence). Written as DNA, the CDR3 is TGTGCCAGTAGTAAGGACCGAGCTGGGGCCAACGTCCTGACTTTC. Protein: CASSKDRAGANVLTF.

CDR3 coding DNA: TGTGCCAGCAGCTTGTCCAGGGAGCTAACTAATGAAAAACTGTTTTTT. This gives the protein CASSLSRELTNEKLFF. The chain joins TRBV5-5 to TRBJ1-4; maybe TRBD1 (5 bases). V was cut by 1 base and J by 1 base, with 11 bases left in between. CDR3 length: 16 amino acids. The germline V gene has CDR1 SGHKS and CDR2 YYEKEE (reference sequence).

The rearrangement links TRBV11-2 to TRBJ1-4; no firm D call. V was trimmed by 1 base and J by 7 bases, leaving 10 bases between them. The CDR3 loop spans 14 amino acids. Germline CDR1 SGHAT, CDR2 FQNNGV. CDR3 loop: CASSLGEGGEKLFF. In DNA form, the CDR3 reads TGTGCCAGCAGCTTAGGGGAGGGCGGTGAAAAACTGTTTTTT.

The V call is TRBV6-5, the J call TRBJ2-7; the match to TRBD1 covers 10 bases. The V segment lost 4 bases and the J segment 1 base; nucleotides outside the gene matches: 7. The CDR3 totals 16 residues. Per the germline V gene, CDR1 is MNHEY and CDR2 is SVGAGI. CDR3 nucleotide sequence: TGTGCCAGCAGTTCCCCGGACAGGGGGGTGTCCTACGAGCAGTACTTC. This translates into CASSSPDRGVSYEQYF.

Note on this clone: This CDR3 is also generated by other DNA sequences in the sample. The chain carries TRBV29-1 and TRBJ1-2; D remains unclear. Germline V gene lookup returns CDR1 SQVTM and CDR2 ANQGSEA. V lost 6 bases and J 4 bases, leaving 12 bases between the germline ends. This CDR3 is 12 amino acids long. In nucleotides, the CDR3 is TGCAGCGTCGGGGAGGGAGGCTATGGCTACACCTTC. Translation: CSVGEGGYGYTF.

The J gene is TRBJ1-5, the V gene TRBV2; no reliable D call. This CDR3 region has 13 residues. Germline V gene lookup returns CDR1 SNHLY and CDR2 FYNNEI. Trimming left V 5 bases short and J 7 bases short, with 12 bases between. CDR3 nucleotides: TGTGCCAGCAGTCAGGCCGGGGTCCAGCCCCAGCATTTT. This translates into CASSQAGVQPQHF.

Concerning this clone: The sample holds other DNA sequences that translate to the same CDR3. The chain joins TRBV7-2 to TRBJ2-5; 8 bases line up with TRBD1. Trimming at V came to 5 bases and at J to 5 bases, leaving 10 bases not matched to a gene. CDR3 length equals 15 residues. Per the germline V gene, CDR1 is SGHTA and CDR2 is FQGNSA. CDR3 region: CASSLGAGGRETQYF. CDR3 nucleotides: TGTGCCAGCAGCCTTGGGGCAGGGGGCAGGGAGACCCAGTACTTC.

The chain recombines TRBV19 with TRBJ1-2; possible D gene TRBD1, 6 bases. The V end lost 5 bases, the J end lost 8 bases, and 18 bases lay between the germline ends. Germline V gives CDR1 LNHDA, CDR2 SQIVND (reference sequence). This CDR3 spans 14 amino acids. The CDR3 bases are TGTGCCAGTAGTGGACGGGACACTCCCGCGGGCTACACCTTC. Its translation: CASSGRDTPAGYTF.

The count of this clone is one. V usage is TRBV30 and J usage is TRBJ1-1, with 11 bases lining up with TRBD1. The CDR3 is 13 amino acids. Germline trimming cut 2 bases from V and 11 bases from J; bases unmatched to any gene: 7. Germline V gene lookup returns CDR1 GTSNPN and CDR2 SVGIG (reference sequence). CDR3 in amino acids: CAWSNGQGASAFF. CDR3 sequence (DNA): TGTGCCTGGAGTAATGGACAGGGGGCAAGTGCTTTCTTT. Complete variable domain (other parts from reference TRBV30 and TRBJ1-1): SQTIHQWPATLVQPVGSPLSLECTVEGTSNPNLYWYRQAAGRGLQLLFYSVGIGQISSEVPQNLSASRPQDRQFILSSKKLLLSDSGFYLCAWSNGQGASAFFGQGTRLTVV.

The rearrangement joins TRBV5-1 to TRBJ1-1; 7 nucleotides match TRBD1. This CDR3 contains 18 residues. V shed 4 bases and J 0 bases; nucleotides not matched to a gene: 15. Germline V lookup: CDR1 SGHRS, CDR2 YFSETQ. The CDR3 DNA is TGCGCCAGCAGCGCCAGTACAGGGGATAGGGGCGTGAACACTGAAGCTTTCTTT. Residues: CASSASTGDRGVNTEAFF.

The gene calls are TRBV4-3 and TRBJ1-2, with a possible D match to TRBD1 (6 bases). This CDR3 has 14 amino acids. CDR1 LGHNA and CDR2 YSLEER come from the germline V gene. V was clipped by 0 bases and J by 6 bases, with 11 bases between them. The CDR3 DNA reads TGCGCCAGCAGCCAAGAAGGCAGGACAGATGGCTACACCTTC. Translation: CASSQEGRTDGYTF.

The chain couples TRBV5-6 to TRBJ2-3; D gene ambiguous. Germline V gene sequence: CDR1 SGHDT, CDR2 YYEEEE. V was pared by 4 bases and J by 2 bases, with 11 bases between. The CDR3 is 14 amino acids. The CDR3 reads CASSPRVVTDTQYF. The CDR3 DNA reads as TGTGCCAGCAGCCCCCGAGTGGTCACAGATACGCAGTATTTT.

This clone was counted a single time. This sample includes further DNA sequences coding for the same CDR3. The rearrangement joins TRBV28 to TRBJ1-3; D gene unclear. The germline V gene has CDR1 MDHEN and CDR2 SYDVKM. This CDR3 is 12 amino acids long. V gave up 6 bases and J gave up 4 bases, with 7 bases separating them. This CDR3 reads CASRTQGNTIYF. For the CDR3, the DNA is TGTGCCAGCAGGACTCAAGGAAACACCATATATTTT.

On this clone: The junction departs from the called germline gene at one end, perhaps through a read error. V usage is TRBV7-7 and J usage is TRBJ2-5; 14 positions match TRBD2. The CDR3 covers 15 residues. CDR1 and CDR2 from the germline V gene are SSHAT and FNYEAQ (reference sequence). The CDR3 is CASSQGLAGEETQYF. In DNA, the CDR3 is TGTGCTAGCAGCCAGGGACTAGCGGGGGAAGAGACCCAGTACTTC. Variable domain in full (rest from reference TRBV7-7 and TRBJ2-5): GAGVSQSPRYKVTKRGQDVTLRCDPISSHATLYWYQQALGQGPEFLTYFNYEAQPDKSGLPSDRFSAERPEGSISTLTIQRTEQRDSAMYRCASSQGLAGEETQYFGPGTRLLVL.

The rearrangement joins TRBV12-5 to TRBJ2-3, with 7 bases matching TRBD1. Germline V gene data show CDR1 as LGHNT and CDR2 as FRNRAP. V trimming: 5 bases; J trimming: 0 bases; junction bases outside the gene matches: 8. CDR3 length: 16 residues. The CDR3 sequence is CASGSLRGPSTDTQYF. CDR3 sequence (DNA): TGTGCTAGTGGTAGTTTGAGGGGGCCCAGCACAGATACGCAGTATTTT.